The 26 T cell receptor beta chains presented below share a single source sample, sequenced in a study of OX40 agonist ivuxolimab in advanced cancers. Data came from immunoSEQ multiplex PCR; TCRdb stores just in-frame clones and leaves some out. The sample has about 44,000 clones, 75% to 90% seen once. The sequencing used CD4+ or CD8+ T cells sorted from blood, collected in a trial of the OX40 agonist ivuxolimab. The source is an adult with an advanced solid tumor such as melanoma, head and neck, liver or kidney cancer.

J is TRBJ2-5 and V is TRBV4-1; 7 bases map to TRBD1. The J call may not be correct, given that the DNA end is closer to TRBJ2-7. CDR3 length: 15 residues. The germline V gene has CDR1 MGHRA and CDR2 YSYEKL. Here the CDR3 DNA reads TGCGCCAGCAGCCAATTAGGGACAGCAATTTACGAGCAGTACTTC. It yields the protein CASSQLGTAIYEQYF.

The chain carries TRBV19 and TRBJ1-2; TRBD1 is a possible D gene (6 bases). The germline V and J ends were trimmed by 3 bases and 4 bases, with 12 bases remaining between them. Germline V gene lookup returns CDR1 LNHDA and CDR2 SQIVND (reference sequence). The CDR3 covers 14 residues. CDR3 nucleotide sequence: TGTGCCAGTAGTATGGTCGGCAGGGGCTATGGCTACACCTTC. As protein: CASSMVGRGYGYTF.

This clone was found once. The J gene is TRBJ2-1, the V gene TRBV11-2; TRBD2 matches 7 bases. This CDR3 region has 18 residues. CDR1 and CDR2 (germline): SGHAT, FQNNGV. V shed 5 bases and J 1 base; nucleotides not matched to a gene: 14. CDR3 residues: CASSRAHSGTLSYNEQFF. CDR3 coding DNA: TGTGCCAGCAGCCGGGCCCACAGCGGGACCCTATCCTACAATGAGCAGTTCTTC.

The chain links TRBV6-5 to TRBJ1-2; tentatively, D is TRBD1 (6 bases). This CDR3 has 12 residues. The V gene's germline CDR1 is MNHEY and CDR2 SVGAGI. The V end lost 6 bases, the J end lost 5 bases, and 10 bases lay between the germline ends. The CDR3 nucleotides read TGTGCCAGCAGCGACAGGATATATGGCTACACCTTC. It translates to CASSDRIYGYTF.

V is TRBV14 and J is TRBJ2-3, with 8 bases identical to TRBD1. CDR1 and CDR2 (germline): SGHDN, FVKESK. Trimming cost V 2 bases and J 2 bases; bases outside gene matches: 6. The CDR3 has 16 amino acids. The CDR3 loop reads CASSQFAGQDTDTQYF. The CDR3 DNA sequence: TGTGCCAGCAGCCAATTTGCGGGACAGGACACAGATACGCAGTATTTT. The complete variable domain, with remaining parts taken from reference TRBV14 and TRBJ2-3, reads EAGVTQFPSHSVIEKGQTVTLRCDPISGHDNLYWYRRVMGKEIKFLLHFVKESKQDESGMPNNRFLAERTGGTYSTLKVQPAELEDSGVYFCASSQFAGQDTDTQYFGPGTRLTVL.

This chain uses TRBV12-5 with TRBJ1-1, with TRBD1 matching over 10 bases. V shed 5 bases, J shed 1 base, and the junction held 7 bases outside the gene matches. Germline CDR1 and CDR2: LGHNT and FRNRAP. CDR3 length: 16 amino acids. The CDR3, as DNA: TGTGCTAGTGGTCACATCCGGGACAGGGGGAACACTGAAGCTTTCTTT. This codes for CASGHIRDRGNTEAFF.

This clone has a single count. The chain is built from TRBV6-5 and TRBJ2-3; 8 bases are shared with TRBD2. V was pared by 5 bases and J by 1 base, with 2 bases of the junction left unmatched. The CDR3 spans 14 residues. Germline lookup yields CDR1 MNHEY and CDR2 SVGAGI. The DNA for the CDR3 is TGTGCCAGCAGTCCGACTAGCGGCACAGATACGCAGTATTTT. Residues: CASSPTSGTDTQYF.

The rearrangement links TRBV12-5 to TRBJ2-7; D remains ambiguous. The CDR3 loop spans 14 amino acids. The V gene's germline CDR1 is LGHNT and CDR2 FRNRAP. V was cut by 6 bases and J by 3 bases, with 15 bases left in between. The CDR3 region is CASGTVPPRYEQYF. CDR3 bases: TGTGCTAGTGGGACGGTTCCCCCACGCTACGAGCAGTACTTC.

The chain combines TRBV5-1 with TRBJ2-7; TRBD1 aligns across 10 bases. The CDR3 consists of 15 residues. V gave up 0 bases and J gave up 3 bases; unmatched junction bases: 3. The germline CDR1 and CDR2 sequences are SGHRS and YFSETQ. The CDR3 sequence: CASSLDGQGDYEQYF. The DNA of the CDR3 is TGCGCCAGCAGCTTGGATGGACAGGGGGACTACGAGCAGTACTTC.

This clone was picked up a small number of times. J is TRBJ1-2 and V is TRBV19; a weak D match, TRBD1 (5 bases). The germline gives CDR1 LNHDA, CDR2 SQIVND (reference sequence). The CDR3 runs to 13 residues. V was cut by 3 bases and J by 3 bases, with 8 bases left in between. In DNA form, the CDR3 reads TGTGCCAGTAGTATGGTCAGGGACTATGGCTACACCTTC. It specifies CASSMVRDYGYTF.

This CDR3 reads CAWSSTSYEQYF. In DNA, the CDR3 is TGTGCCTGGAGTTCCACTTCCTACGAGCAGTACTTC. The genes are TRBV30 and TRBJ2-7; D is undetermined. V gave up 2 bases and J gave up 1 base, with 6 bases separating them. Germline CDR1 reads GTSNPN; CDR2 reads SVGIG (reference sequence). The CDR3 has 12 residues. Supplemented by reference TRBV30 and TRBJ2-7, the full variable domain reads SQTIHQWPATLVQPVGSPLSLECTVEGTSNPNLYWYRQAAGRGLQLLFYSVGIGQISSEVPQNLSASRPQDRQFILSSKKLLLSDSGFYLCAWSSTSYEQYFGPGTRLTVT.

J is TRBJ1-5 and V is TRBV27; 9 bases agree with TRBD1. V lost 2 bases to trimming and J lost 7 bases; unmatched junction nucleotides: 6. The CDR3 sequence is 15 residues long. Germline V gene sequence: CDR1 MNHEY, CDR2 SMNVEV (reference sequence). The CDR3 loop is CASSLVGQGWQPQHF. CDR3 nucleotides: TGTGCCAGCAGTTTAGTGGGACAGGGCTGGCAGCCCCAGCATTTT.

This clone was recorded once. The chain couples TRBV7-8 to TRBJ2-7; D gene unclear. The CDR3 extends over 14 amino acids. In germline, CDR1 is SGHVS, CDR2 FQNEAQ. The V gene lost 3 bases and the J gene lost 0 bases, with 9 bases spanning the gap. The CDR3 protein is CASSFLESSYEQYF. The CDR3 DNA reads TGTGCCAGCAGCTTCCTCGAGAGCTCCTACGAGCAGTACTTC.

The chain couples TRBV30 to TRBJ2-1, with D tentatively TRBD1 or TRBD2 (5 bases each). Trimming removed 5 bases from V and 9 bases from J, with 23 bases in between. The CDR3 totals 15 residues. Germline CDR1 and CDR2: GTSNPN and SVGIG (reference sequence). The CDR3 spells CAWLPRTRGKGEQFF. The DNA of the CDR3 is TGTGCCTGGTTACCTCGGACACGGGGAAAGGGTGAGCAGTTCTTC.

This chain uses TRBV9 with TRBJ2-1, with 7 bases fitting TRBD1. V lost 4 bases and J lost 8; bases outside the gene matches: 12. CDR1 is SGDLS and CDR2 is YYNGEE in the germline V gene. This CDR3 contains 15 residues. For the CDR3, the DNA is TGTGCCAGCAGCTCGACAGGGCTCGACCTTGATGAGCAGTTCTTC. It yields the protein CASSSTGLDLDEQFF.

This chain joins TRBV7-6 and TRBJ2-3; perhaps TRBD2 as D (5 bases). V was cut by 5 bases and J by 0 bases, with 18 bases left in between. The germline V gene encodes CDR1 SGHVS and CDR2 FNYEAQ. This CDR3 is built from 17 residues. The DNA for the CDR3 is TGTGCCAGCAGCCCCATAGGGCTAGCAGACAGCACAGATACGCAGTATTTT. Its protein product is CASSPIGLADSTDTQYF.

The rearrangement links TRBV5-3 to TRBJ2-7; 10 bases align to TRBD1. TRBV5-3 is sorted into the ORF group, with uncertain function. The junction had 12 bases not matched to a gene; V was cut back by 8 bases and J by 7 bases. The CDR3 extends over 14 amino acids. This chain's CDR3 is CASSPGTGDREQYF. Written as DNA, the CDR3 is TGTGCCAGCAGCCCGGGGACAGGGGACAGAGAGCAGTACTTC.

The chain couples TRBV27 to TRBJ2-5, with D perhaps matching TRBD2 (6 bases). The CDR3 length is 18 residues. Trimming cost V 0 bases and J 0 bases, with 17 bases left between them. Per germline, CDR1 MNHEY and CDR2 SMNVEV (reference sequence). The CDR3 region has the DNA TGTGCCAGCAGTTTATCGGGGGGTCAACCGACGTACCAAGAGACCCAGTACTTC. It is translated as CASSLSGGQPTYQETQYF.

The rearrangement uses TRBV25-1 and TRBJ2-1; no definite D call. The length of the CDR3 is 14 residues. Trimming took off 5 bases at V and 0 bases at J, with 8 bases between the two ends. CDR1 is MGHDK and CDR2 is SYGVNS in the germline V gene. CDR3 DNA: TGTGCCAGCAGTTGGAGCCCCTCCTACAATGAGCAGTTCTTC. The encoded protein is CASSWSPSYNEQFF.

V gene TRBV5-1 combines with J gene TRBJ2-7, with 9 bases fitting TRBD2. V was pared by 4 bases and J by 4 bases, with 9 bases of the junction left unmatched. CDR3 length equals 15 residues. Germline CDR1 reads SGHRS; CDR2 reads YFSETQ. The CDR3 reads CASSPLAGNTYEQYF. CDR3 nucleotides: TGCGCCAGCAGCCCGCTAGCGGGAAATACTTACGAGCAGTACTTC.

The CDR3 region has the DNA TGTGCCTGGAGTGGAAACGATCCGAGGGGGATCCCCTACAATGAGCAGTTCTTC. Protein product: CAWSGNDPRGIPYNEQFF. The chain employs TRBV30 and TRBJ2-1; TRBD1 is a possible D gene (6 bases). The CDR3 covers 18 residues. Germline values: CDR1 GTSNPN, CDR2 SVGIG (reference sequence). V shed 1 base and J shed 2 bases, with 21 bases lying between them.

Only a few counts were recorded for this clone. The DNA of the CDR3 is TGCGCCAGCAACCTCGCTAGCGGGAGGCGGGATGAGCAGTTCTTC. Translating it yields CASNLASGRRDEQFF. The chain uses TRBV4-1 and TRBJ2-1; TRBD2 matches 11 bases. Germline V lookup: CDR1 MGHRA, CDR2 YSYEKL. V was clipped by 7 bases and J by 8 bases; unmatched bases: 10. The CDR3 is 15 amino acids.

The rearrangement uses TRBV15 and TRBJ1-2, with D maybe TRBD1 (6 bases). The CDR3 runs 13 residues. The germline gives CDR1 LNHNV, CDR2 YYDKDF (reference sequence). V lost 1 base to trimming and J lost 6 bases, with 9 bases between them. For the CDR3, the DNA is TGTGCCACCAGCAGAGTGGCAGGGGATGGCTACACCTTC. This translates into CATSRVAGDGYTF.

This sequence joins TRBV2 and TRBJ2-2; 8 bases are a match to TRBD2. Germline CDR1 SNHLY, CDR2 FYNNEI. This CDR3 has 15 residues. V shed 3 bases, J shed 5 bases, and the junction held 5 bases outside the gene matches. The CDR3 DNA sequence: TGTGCCAGCAGTGATGGAGCGGGAGTGACCGGGGAGCTGTTTTTT. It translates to CASSDGAGVTGELFF.

The CDR3 loop reads CASSIGLARTDTQYF. Written as DNA, the CDR3 is TGTGCCAGTAGTATAGGGCTAGCGCGCACAGATACGCAGTATTTT. V usage is TRBV19 and J usage is TRBJ2-3, with D tentatively TRBD2 (6 bases). CDR3 length: 15 amino acids. CDR1 is LNHDA, CDR2 SQIVND, per germline (reference sequence). The germline V and J ends were trimmed by 1 base and 1 base, with 9 bases remaining between them.

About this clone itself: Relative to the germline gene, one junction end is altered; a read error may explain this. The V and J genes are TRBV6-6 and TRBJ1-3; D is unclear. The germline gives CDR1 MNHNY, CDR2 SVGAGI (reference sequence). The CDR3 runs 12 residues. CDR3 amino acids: CASSTGDSPNGF. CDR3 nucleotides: TGTGCCAGCAGTACTGGGGATAGCCCGAACGGTTTT.